This T cell receptor (beta chain) was sequenced during a study of T-cell reconstitution after alpha-beta-depleted transplantation in children. CDR1 and CDR2 from the germline V gene are DFQATT and SNEGSKA (reference sequence). The CDR3 consists of 14 residues. With 6 bases removed from V and 1 base from J, the gap between germline ends came to 16 bases. Regarding the study as a whole: Reports say that about two months after transplant, the alpha-beta T cells came out of several hundred graft clones that had expanded. Some patients showed high day-60 TCRbeta diversity, which derived from surviving recipient T cells and thymic progenitors.

Unique molecular identifiers were incorporated during preparation of the TCRbeta library. TCRdb processed the PCR reads anew with MiXCR; each CDR3 protein has one entry. The sample includes about 240,000 distinct CDR3 sequences, roughly 24% of them seen just once. For this clonotype: Its antigen is unknown.

This material consisted of PBMCs, taken before TCRalphabeta/CD19-depleted stem cell transplant. This clonotype was obtained from a girl aged 2 to 10 with Fanconi anemia, due to receive a stem cell transplant. The rearrangement uses TRBV20-1 and TRBJ2-7; D may be TRBD1 (6 bases). The CDR3 DNA follows: TGCAGTGCCCCGGGACAAGTTTCATCCTACGAGCAGTACTTC. It is translated as CSAPGQVSSYEQYF.